The 8 T cell receptor beta chains given below trace back to one sample, sequenced in a study of blood T cell repertoires in COVID-19. The protocol was immunoSEQ multiplex PCR, while the TCRdb copy is restricted to in-frame clones and leaves out a portion. The repertoire has some 260,000 clones, around 89% of them found once; the top ten carry roughly 8.6%. Sequences were obtained from PBMCs or T cells enriched from blood (not recorded which). These receptor sequences come from a man between 40 and 49 years old who had recovered from COVID-19.

The rearrangement joins TRBV12-3 or TRBV12-4 to TRBJ2-3, with no clear D. The ends were cut back, 5 bases at V and 6 bases at J, with 12 bases in the middle. The CDR3 covers 13 residues. The DNA for the CDR3 is TGTGCCAGCAGTAGAGATAACGCCGATACGCAGTATTTT. Translated, it gives CASSRDNADTQYF.

The chain is built from TRBV19 and TRBJ1-1; D unresolved. V was pared by 5 bases and J by 7 bases, with 8 bases between. The CDR3 has 11 residues. CDR1 LNHDA and CDR2 SQIVND come from the germline V gene (reference sequence). The DNA for the CDR3 is TGTGCCAGTAGTCGCCAGGTTGAAGCTTTCTTT. Residues: CASSRQVEAFF.

The chain couples TRBV29-1 to TRBJ1-1; 8 bases are shared with TRBD1. Germline V gene sequence: CDR1 SQVTM, CDR2 ANQGSEA. Unmatched junction bases numbered 8, after V lost 3 bases and J lost 5 bases. This CDR3 spans 14 amino acids. This CDR3 is CSVDLQGAGTEAFF. In DNA, the CDR3 is TGCAGCGTTGATTTGCAGGGGGCCGGGACTGAAGCTTTCTTT.

This clone was detected ten times or more. The gene calls are TRBV4-2 and TRBJ2-1, with 8 nucleotides matching TRBD2. V shed 0 bases, J shed 3 bases, and the junction held 4 bases outside the gene matches. The CDR3 is 16 amino acids. Germline values: CDR1 LGHNA, CDR2 YNFKEQ. CDR3 DNA: TGTGCCAGCAGCCAAGATCCGGGAGGGGGCTACAATGAGCAGTTCTTC. This gives the protein CASSQDPGGGYNEQFF.

The rearrangement joins TRBV7-6 to TRBJ2-3, with a tentative D call TRBD2 (6 bases). The CDR3 sequence is 18 residues long. Per the germline V gene, CDR1 is SGHVS and CDR2 is FNYEAQ. V lost 1 base and J 2 bases, leaving 19 bases between the germline ends. CDR3 residues: CASSLVAPVGGNTDTQYF. The CDR3 DNA sequence: TGTGCCAGCAGCTTAGTAGCCCCGGTGGGGGGTAACACAGATACGCAGTATTTT.

The rearrangement links TRBV24-1 to TRBJ2-3, with TRBD2 matching 12 bases. V shed 7 bases, J shed 5 bases, and the junction held 6 bases outside the gene matches. The CDR3 has 15 amino acids. Germline V gene data show CDR1 as KGHDR and CDR2 as SFDVKD. The CDR3 loop reads CATSLAGGIQDTQYF. DNA of the CDR3: TGTGCCACCAGCCTAGCGGGAGGGATCCAAGATACGCAGTATTTT.

This clone is a singleton in its sample. The chain is built from TRBV11-2 and TRBJ2-7, with a possible D match to TRBD1 (5 bases). Germline lookup yields CDR1 SGHAT and CDR2 FQNNGV. V lost 1 base, J lost 2 bases, and 15 bases lay in between. The CDR3 is made up of 16 amino acids. The CDR3 DNA reads TGTGCCAGCAGCTTAGTAGGTTGGGGCGGCACCTACGAGCAGTACTTC. It specifies CASSLVGWGGTYEQYF.

V and J are TRBV6-5 and TRBJ2-7; D uncertain. The V gene lost 8 bases and the J gene lost 4 bases, with 12 bases spanning the gap. Per the germline V gene, CDR1 is MNHEY and CDR2 is SVGAGI. This CDR3 has 12 residues. Here the CDR3 reads CASGQVLYEQYF. The CDR3 DNA reads TGTGCCAGCGGGCAGGTCTTGTACGAGCAGTACTTC.